The 20 T cell receptor beta chains below come from one sample, sequenced in a study of blood T cell repertoires in COVID-19. Clones were read by immunoSEQ multiplex PCR, and TCRdb kept only the in-frame ones, dropping some. Of tens of thousands of clones listed, approximately 86% were seen once; the top ten hold 1.4%. The specimen was peripheral blood. The receptor source for this set is a woman aged 55 to 70 with acute or convalescent COVID-19.

The chain recombines TRBV5-1 with TRBJ1-2, with TRBD1 identical over 11 bases. CDR3 length: 15 amino acids. The germline V gene encodes CDR1 SGHRS and CDR2 YFSETQ. Unmatched junction bases numbered 4, after V lost 4 bases and J lost 2 bases. CDR3 protein: CASSPGTGGNYGYTF. CDR3 bases: TGCGCCAGCAGCCCCGGGACAGGGGGAAACTATGGCTACACCTTC.

The V gene is TRBV7-8, the J gene TRBJ1-2; a weak D match, TRBD1 (5 bases). Germline-derived CDR1 and CDR2 are SGHVS and FQNEAQ. Trimming left V 1 base short and J 4 bases short, with 13 bases between. The CDR3 length is 15 residues. The CDR3 protein is CASSLVGGEGYGYTF. The CDR3 nucleotides are TGTGCCAGCAGCTTAGTTGGGGGGGAGGGCTATGGCTACACCTTC.

The rearrangement uses TRBV2 and TRBJ1-1, with D possibly being TRBD1 (6 bases). The length of the CDR3 is 12 residues. V lost 5 bases to trimming and J lost 5 bases, with 9 bases between them. The germline CDR1 and CDR2 sequences are SNHLY and FYNNEI. The CDR3 region has the DNA TGTGCCAGCAGTTCACAGGGTACTGAAGCTTTCTTT. Protein product: CASSSQGTEAFF.

This sequence joins TRBV29-1 and TRBJ1-3; 8 bases agree with TRBD1. CDR3 size: 15 residues. V trimming: 4 bases; J trimming: 4 bases; junction bases outside the gene matches: 9. Germline V gene lookup returns CDR1 SQVTM and CDR2 ANQGSEA. CDR3 sequence (DNA): TGCAGCGTTGTTGAGGACAGGGTATCCGGAAACACCATATATTTT. Translation: CSVVEDRVSGNTIYF.

V and J are TRBV11-2 and TRBJ2-3; 13 bases align to TRBD2. The CDR3 contains 16 residues. Looked up from germline, CDR1 is SGHAT and CDR2 is FQNNGV. The V segment lost 5 bases and the J segment 8 bases; nucleotides outside the gene matches: 10. In DNA form, the CDR3 reads TGTGCCAGCAGCCCCGGGACTAGCGGGGCCCCGGCTACGCAGTATTTT. This codes for CASSPGTSGAPATQYF.

This clone was found a few times. The V and J genes are TRBV23-1 and TRBJ2-7, with D possibly TRBD2 on 5 matching bases. TRBV23-1 is designated an ORF whose function remains uncertain. The V end lost 0 bases, the J end lost 6 bases, and 15 bases lay between the germline ends. The CDR3 totals 15 residues. CDR3 residues: CASSQSWPTRAEQYF. In DNA form, the CDR3 reads TGCGCCAGCAGTCAATCGTGGCCTACTAGGGCCGAGCAGTACTTC.

This clone was seen once. The chain carries TRBV25-1 and TRBJ2-2, with 9 bases identical to TRBD2. After removal of 7 bases from V and 5 bases from J, the junction contained 5 bases not matched to a gene. Germline CDR1 and CDR2: MGHDK and SYGVNS. The CDR3 covers 14 residues. As DNA, the CDR3 is TGTGCCAGCACATGGGGACTAGCTACCGGGGAGCTGTTTTTT. It yields the protein CASTWGLATGELFF.

For the CDR3, the DNA is TGCGCCAGCAGGGACCCCGGGAGGAAATCCTACAATGAGCAGTTCTTC. It specifies CASRDPGRKSYNEQFF. The chain is built from TRBV5-1 and TRBJ2-1; 7 positions match TRBD2. Per germline, CDR1 SGHRS and CDR2 YFSETQ. V trimming: 5 bases; J trimming: 1 base; junction bases outside the gene matches: 9. The CDR3 runs 16 residues.

The V gene is TRBV19, the J gene TRBJ2-1; 8 bases line up with TRBD2. The J segment lost 4 bases and the V segment lost 4 bases, leaving 3 bases of the junction unmatched. The CDR3 extends over 14 amino acids. The V gene's germline CDR1 is LNHDA and CDR2 SQIVND (reference sequence). CDR3 sequence (DNA): TGTGCCAGTAGTACAGCGGGAGCGTACAATGAGCAGTTCTTC. Translation gives CASSTAGAYNEQFF.

V is TRBV5-1 and J is TRBJ2-7, with D possibly being TRBD1 (6 bases). The CDR3 covers 14 residues. From germline, CDR1 is SGHRS and CDR2 YFSETQ. V was trimmed by 3 bases and J by 3 bases, leaving 13 bases between them. Here the CDR3 DNA reads TGCGCCAGCAGCTGGCAGGGGTCGGACTACGAGCAGTACTTC. Its translation is CASSWQGSDYEQYF.

CDR3 DNA sequence: TGTGCCAGCAGCCAAGATTCGGACAGGATGAGCTCCTATAATTCACCCCTCCACTTT. This translates into CASSQDSDRMSSYNSPLHF. The rearrangement joins TRBV4-2 to TRBJ1-6; TRBD1 agrees at 7 bases. From germline, CDR1 is LGHNA and CDR2 YNFKEQ. J lost 0 bases, V lost 0 bases, and 8 bases had no gene match. The CDR3 consists of 19 residues.

The chain combines TRBV3-1 (or the pseudogene TRBV3-2) with TRBJ1-5; 8 bases agree with TRBD1. The CDR3 consists of 17 residues. The V and J ends lost 2 bases and 6 bases, in that order; junction bases with no gene match: 12. The germline gives CDR1 LGHDT, CDR2 YNNKEL (reference sequence). The CDR3 sequence: CASSQFSSGQGSQPQHF. CDR3 coding DNA: TGTGCCAGCAGCCAATTCTCATCCGGACAGGGAAGTCAGCCCCAGCATTTT.

V is TRBV6-1 and J is TRBJ1-5; the D gene is possibly TRBD1 (6 bases). V was shortened by 2 bases and J by 6 bases, with 8 bases between the two germline ends. The germline V gene encodes CDR1 MNHNS and CDR2 SASEGT. The CDR3 covers 13 residues. This chain's CDR3 is CASSERGAQPQHF. CDR3 nucleotides: TGTGCCAGCAGTGAACGGGGGGCTCAGCCCCAGCATTTT.

The V and J genes are TRBV29-1 and TRBJ1-1, with 8 bases fitting TRBD1. Germline V lookup: CDR1 SQVTM, CDR2 ANQGSEA. J lost 11 bases, V lost 4 bases, and 9 bases had no gene match. The CDR3 consists of 12 residues. The CDR3, as DNA: TGCAGCGTTGGGGATAGACAGGGGAACGCTTTCTTT. It specifies CSVGDRQGNAFF.

The V call is TRBV6-6, the J call TRBJ1-3; D remains unclear. The V end was cut by 0 bases, the J end by 8 bases, with 17 bases between. Germline CDR1 reads MNHNY; CDR2 reads SVGAGI (reference sequence). This CDR3 region has 16 residues. The CDR3 is CASSYSRNAAADTIYF. CDR3 sequence (DNA): TGTGCCAGCAGTTACTCGAGAAATGCGGCGGCGGACACCATATATTTT.

V and J are TRBV5-1 and TRBJ2-1; D is ambiguous. Trimming removed 4 bases from V and 7 bases from J, with 15 bases in between. Germline V lookup: CDR1 SGHRS, CDR2 YFSETQ. The CDR3 has 14 amino acids. The CDR3 DNA reads as TGCGCCAGCAGCCTGGCCCACAGTTCAAATGAGCAGTTCTTC. As protein: CASSLAHSSNEQFF.

The V gene is TRBV24-1, the J gene TRBJ2-5, with D possibly TRBD2 on 6 matching bases. The germline V and J ends were trimmed by 2 bases and 2 bases, with 14 bases remaining between them. This CDR3 spans 16 amino acids. Looked up from germline, CDR1 is KGHDR and CDR2 is SFDVKD. CDR3 sequence (DNA): TGTGCCACCAGTGATTCCGCTAGCGTTCGACAAGAGACCCAGTACTTC. It yields the protein CATSDSASVRQETQYF.

This clone was detected once. The CDR3 loop reads CASRARDTPNEKLFF. The CDR3, as DNA: TGTGCCAGCAGAGCCCGGGACACTCCTAATGAAAAACTGTTTTTT. The V and J genes are TRBV2 and TRBJ1-4, with TRBD1 as a possible D gene (6 bases). This CDR3 spans 15 amino acids. Trimming stripped 6 bases from V and 3 bases from J, with 14 bases between. Germline V CDR1 and CDR2: SNHLY, FYNNEI.

The chain links TRBV6-5 to TRBJ2-1; 10 bases match TRBD2. After removal of 6 bases from V and 5 bases from J, the junction contained 7 bases not matched to a gene. The CDR3 consists of 15 residues. The germline gives CDR1 MNHEY, CDR2 SVGAGI. The CDR3 region is CASRRGLAENNEQFF. Here the CDR3 DNA reads TGTGCCAGCAGGCGTGGACTAGCGGAAAACAATGAGCAGTTCTTC.

This clone was recorded only once. CDR3 region: CASSYSGTSRETQYF. CDR3 coding DNA: TGTGCCAGCAGTTACTCTGGGACTAGCAGGGAGACCCAGTACTTC. The genes are TRBV6-2 or TRBV6-3 and TRBJ2-5; 9 bases match TRBD2. Trimming cost V 0 bases and J 5 bases; bases outside gene matches: 4. CDR1 and CDR2 from the germline V gene are MNHEY and SVGEGT. The CDR3 is made up of 15 amino acids.